This TCR beta chain was retrieved from a study of lymphopenia after photon versus proton radiotherapy. The study's findings and limits: Relative stability marked proton patients; photon patients lost diversity and naive cells. A bigger post-nadir fall in TCR diversity correlated inversely with survival time in deceased patients.

Profiled with immunoSEQ multiplex PCR; TCRdb holds only in-frame clones, not every one. The table includes about 20,000 clones, around 90% detected once. This CDR3 contains 15 residues. CDR1 is GTSNPN and CDR2 is SVGIG in the germline V gene (reference sequence). The germline V and J ends were trimmed by 2 bases and 3 bases, with 17 bases remaining between them. Note on this clone: Antigen: not known.

The rearrangement links TRBV30 to TRBJ2-7; D is perhaps TRBD1 (6 bases). Sequencing used peripheral blood, obtained from a patient treated with proton-based radiotherapy. The sequence derives from a woman in her 70s with pancreatic cancer. Some clones in this sample may be carry-over from other donors' samples. The CDR3 DNA reads as TGTGCCTGGAGTCCGGGCCCCAGGGGCTTCTACGAGCAGTACTTC. Translated, it gives CAWSPGPRGFYEQYF.